This TCR beta chain was profiled in a study of siplizumab effects on memory and regulatory T cells. This clone has only a few counts. The antigen is undetermined. Germline values: CDR1 SGHVS, CDR2 FQNEAQ. The CDR3 is made up of 17 amino acids. Trimming took 1 base from V and 0 from J, leaving 15 bases between them. Only in-frame clones appear in the TCRdb table, and some are missing; sequencing was by immunoSEQ multiplex PCR. The sample shows tens of thousands of clones, approximately 87% of them seen only once. Study-wide results and caveats: The drug siplizumab significantly decreased the alloreactive sequences that could be traced to unstimulated CD4+ memory cells.

The sequenced sample consisted of memory CD4+ T cells sorted from blood. The rearrangement links TRBV7-8 to TRBJ2-5, with D unresolved. The sequence came from a human donor in good health. The DNA for the CDR3 is TGTGCCAGCAGCTTAGTTGGCGCAGGCCCTTACCAAGAGACCCAGTACTTC. Residues: CASSLVGAGPYQETQYF.